These 21 T cell receptor beta chains were sequenced from one sample in a study of shared clonotypes between healthy human individuals. CD45RO-negative cells were positively selected for CCR7, leaving out terminally differentiated effector memory CD45RA+ cells. Data came from immunoSEQ multiplex PCR; TCRdb stores just in-frame clones and leaves some out. The sample includes just over 2,000,000 clones, just under 95% of them seen just once. The source material was naive CD8+ T cells sorted from blood. These receptors came from a young man in good health.

V usage is TRBV28 and J usage is TRBJ2-5; D is possibly TRBD1 (6 bases). V lost 2 bases, J lost 0 bases, and 10 bases lay in between. The CDR3 sequence is 15 residues long. The germline CDR1 and CDR2 sequences are MDHEN and SYDVKM. The CDR3 DNA reads TGTGCCAGCAGTTTAGGACAGAATAACCAAGAGACCCAGTACTTC. It codes for CASSLGQNNQETQYF.

The chain joins TRBV5-6 to TRBJ2-6; D remains unclear. V lost 4 bases to trimming and J lost 0 bases, with 11 bases between them. The CDR3 is 16 residues long. The germline V gene has CDR1 SGHDT and CDR2 YYEEEE. CDR3: CASSLLADSGANVLTF. The DNA of the CDR3 is TGTGCCAGCAGCCTCCTGGCGGACTCTGGGGCCAACGTCCTGACTTTC.

This chain uses TRBV7-9 with TRBJ1-2; D unclear. The CDR3 consists of 14 residues. CDR1 is SEHNR and CDR2 is FQNEAQ in the germline V gene (reference sequence). V was shortened by 4 bases and J by 1 base, with 10 bases between the two germline ends. The CDR3 DNA reads TGTGCCAGCAGCTCTTGGGAGTTTAACTATGGCTACACCTTC. As protein: CASSSWEFNYGYTF.

On this clone itself: The sample has other DNA sequences that encode this CDR3 too. The rearrangement links TRBV27 to TRBJ2-1; tentatively, D is TRBD2 (6 bases). Germline V gene lookup returns CDR1 MNHEY and CDR2 SMNVEV (reference sequence). Between the trimmed V and J ends, which lost 3 bases and 0 bases, there was a span of 9 bases. The CDR3 has 15 residues. As DNA, the CDR3 is TGTGCCAGCAGTTTCTTGGGGGGCTCCTACAATGAGCAGTTCTTC. It codes for CASSFLGGSYNEQFF.

This rearrangement joins TRBV4-1 to TRBJ2-7, with D hard to call. Germline CDR1 is MGHRA and CDR2 is YSYEKL. The CDR3 covers 13 residues. Trimming removed 4 bases from V and 2 bases from J, with 9 bases in between. Written as DNA, the CDR3 is TGCGCCAGCAGCCCTTGGGCGACCTACGAGCAGTACTTC. Its protein product is CASSPWATYEQYF.

This rearrangement joins TRBV25-1 to TRBJ2-7, with D maybe TRBD2 (5 bases). The CDR3 has 17 amino acids. CDR1 is MGHDK, CDR2 SYGVNS, per germline. Trimming removed 5 bases from V and 0 bases from J, with 20 bases in between. The CDR3 here is CASSSGPGKAISYEQYF. The CDR3 DNA reads as TGTGCCAGCAGTTCTGGACCGGGGAAGGCCATCTCCTACGAGCAGTACTTC.

The chain employs TRBV7-8 and TRBJ1-3; D gene ambiguous. Looked up from germline, CDR1 is SGHVS and CDR2 is FQNEAQ. The CDR3 spans 14 residues. V was clipped by 7 bases and J by 0 bases, with 10 bases between them. CDR3 sequence reads: CASIPDDSGNTIYF. In DNA, the CDR3 is TGTGCCAGCATCCCGGACGACTCTGGAAACACCATATATTTT.

This clone has a single count. The chain joins TRBV5-1 to TRBJ1-1; maybe TRBD1 (5 bases). V lost 4 bases and J lost 3, with 13 bases in between. Germline CDR1 SGHRS, CDR2 YFSETQ. This CDR3 comprises 14 residues. The CDR3 DNA follows: TGCGCCAGCAGCGGGGCTGACTCGGACACTGAAGCTTTCTTT. Residues: CASSGADSDTEAFF.

V gene TRBV11-2 combines with J gene TRBJ2-2; no definite D call. Germline CDR1 and CDR2: SGHAT and FQNNGV. V lost 1 base and J 8 bases, leaving 8 bases between the germline ends. This CDR3 is 13 amino acids long. CDR3 loop: CASSLVWAGELFF. DNA of the CDR3: TGTGCCAGCAGCTTAGTCTGGGCGGGGGAGCTGTTTTTT.

The chain uses TRBV30 and TRBJ1-5, with D possibly matching TRBD1 (6 bases). Trimming shortened V by 2 bases and J by 4 bases, and 18 bases separated the two germline ends. CDR1 is GTSNPN and CDR2 is SVGIG in the germline V gene (reference sequence). The length of the CDR3 is 16 residues. CDR3 amino acids: CAWSRMGTIANQPQHF. CDR3 in DNA: TGTGCCTGGAGTAGGATGGGGACAATAGCTAATCAGCCCCAGCATTTT.

The CDR3 DNA sequence: TGTGCCAGCAGGCGGGACACTTACTACAATGAGCAGTTCTTC. Residues: CASRRDTYYNEQFF. The chain uses TRBV6-5 and TRBJ2-1; D tentatively fits TRBD1 or TRBD2 (6 bases each). The V and J ends lost 6 bases and 3 bases respectively, with 12 bases between them. This CDR3 spans 14 amino acids. Germline V gives CDR1 MNHEY, CDR2 SVGAGI.

J is TRBJ1-3 and V is TRBV5-8; no reliable D call. Germline V gene sequence: CDR1 SGHTS, CDR2 YDEGEE. Trimming shortened V by 0 bases and J by 3 bases, and 10 bases separated the two germline ends. There are 15 residues in the CDR3. This chain's CDR3 is CASSLANRIGNTIYF. CDR3 coding DNA: TGTGCCAGCAGCTTGGCCAACAGAATTGGAAACACCATATATTTT.

This rearrangement joins TRBV7-9 to TRBJ2-5; D is possibly TRBD1 or TRBD2 (5 bases each). This CDR3 is built from 14 residues. Germline V CDR1 and CDR2: SEHNR, FQNEAQ (reference sequence). The V end was cut by 6 bases, the J end by 7 bases, with 18 bases between. The CDR3 loop is CASSSGAAEGTQYF. CDR3 sequence (DNA): TGTGCCAGCAGTTCTGGGGCGGCTGAGGGGACCCAGTACTTC. The entire variable domain, with the rest obtained from reference TRBV7-9 and TRBJ2-5, is as follows: DTGVSQNPRHKITKRGQNVTFRCDPISEHNRLYWYRQTLGQGPEFLTYFQNEAQLEKSRLLSDRFSAERPKGSFSTLEIQRTEQGDSAMYLCASSSGAAEGTQYFGPGTRLLVL.

In this sample, this clone turned up once. The J gene is TRBJ1-1, the V gene TRBV6-5; TRBD1 matches at 11 bases. V trimming: 4 bases; J trimming: 0 bases; junction bases outside the gene matches: 4. Germline CDR1 reads MNHEY; CDR2 reads SVGAGI. This CDR3 has 16 amino acids. For the CDR3, the DNA is TGTGCCAGCAGTTCGGACAGGGGGCTGGTGAACACTGAAGCTTTCTTT. Translated: CASSSDRGLVNTEAFF.

In this sample, this clone turned up once. This chain links TRBV27 with TRBJ2-5, with D possibly being TRBD2 (5 bases). The CDR3 is 14 residues long. Germline CDR1 is MNHEY and CDR2 is SMNVEV (reference sequence). V was cut by 2 bases and J by 5 bases, with 12 bases left in between. CDR3 in DNA: TGTGCCAGCAGTTTACTCGGGGATCTGGAGACCCAGTACTTC. It specifies CASSLLGDLETQYF.

Here the CDR3 reads CASSPRTGNTGELFF. The CDR3 nucleotides read TGTGCCAGCAGTCCCCGGACAGGGAATACCGGGGAGCTGTTTTTT. The V and J genes are TRBV28 and TRBJ2-2, with TRBD1 matching 8 bases. The CDR3 totals 15 residues. The V segment lost 5 bases and the J segment 5 bases; nucleotides outside the gene matches: 7. Germline V CDR1 and CDR2: MDHEN, SYDVKM.

J is TRBJ1-1 and V is TRBV7-6; D possibly corresponds to TRBD1 (5 bases). Germline V lookup: CDR1 SGHVS, CDR2 FNYEAQ. Trimming shortened V by 0 bases and J by 7 bases, and 9 bases separated the two germline ends. The CDR3 covers 13 residues. The DNA of the CDR3 is TGTGCCAGCAGCTTAGCCCCCGGGGGTGAAGCTTTCTTT. It is translated as CASSLAPGGEAFF.

V and J are TRBV7-9 and TRBJ2-7, with no clear D. The V end was cut by 3 bases, the J end by 1 base, with 7 bases between. Per the germline V gene, CDR1 is SEHNR and CDR2 is FQNEAQ (reference sequence). The length of the CDR3 is 13 residues. CDR3 sequence reads: CASSFPWSYEQYF. The CDR3, as DNA: TGTGCCAGCAGCTTTCCCTGGTCCTACGAGCAGTACTTC.

V gene TRBV6-5 combines with J gene TRBJ1-5, with D unclear. There are 13 residues in the CDR3. V was clipped by 5 bases and J by 6 bases, with 11 bases between them. The germline V gene has CDR1 MNHEY and CDR2 SVGAGI. CDR3 amino acids: CASSVEEGQPQHF. The CDR3 bases are TGTGCCAGCAGTGTGGAGGAGGGTCAGCCCCAGCATTTT.

This rearrangement joins TRBV5-1 to TRBJ1-1; possible D gene TRBD1, 5 bases. The V gene lost 0 bases and the J gene lost 0 bases, with 9 bases spanning the gap. The CDR3 is 15 amino acids. Germline V gene data show CDR1 as SGHRS and CDR2 as YFSETQ. This chain's CDR3 is CASSLGDPLNTEAFF. CDR3 DNA: TGCGCCAGCAGCTTGGGGGACCCCTTGAACACTGAAGCTTTCTTT.

This chain connects TRBV27 to TRBJ2-1; D possibly corresponds to TRBD1 (6 bases). The CDR3 length is 15 residues. CDR1 is MNHEY, CDR2 SMNVEV, per germline (reference sequence). V lost 6 bases to trimming and J lost 2 bases, with 14 bases between them. The chain's CDR3 is CASSLRDTTYNEQFF. The CDR3 DNA reads TGTGCCAGCAGCCTCCGGGACACGACCTACAATGAGCAGTTCTTC.